Shown below are 19 T cell receptor beta chains from a single sample sequenced in a study of CD8+CD57+ T cells in acquired aplastic anemia. The template used for profiling TCR beta VDJ and CDR3 was genomic DNA. TCRdb independently ran MiXCR on the reads; one entry per CDR3 protein. This sample has more than 150,000 distinct CDR3 sequences, with about 50% found just once. Those patients picked for sequencing had displayed CD8+CD57+ cell expansion on flow cytometry. The sequenced sample was sorted CD4+, CD8+, or CD8+CD57+ T cells (not recorded which) from PBMCs. These receptors all stem from a human donor with aplastic anemia.

This clonotype was picked up one time. This rearrangement joins TRBV19 to TRBJ1-1, with D unresolved. The germline gives CDR1 LNHDA, CDR2 SQIVND (reference sequence). V lost 2 bases, J lost 0 bases, and 10 bases lay in between. This CDR3 is built from 15 residues. The CDR3 nucleotides read TGTGCCAGTAGTATAAGCTTCCAGGTGAACACTGAAGCTTTCTTT. Amino acid sequence: CASSISFQVNTEAFF.

This clonotype was counted only a few times. The V call is TRBV12-3 or TRBV12-4, the J call TRBJ2-1; no clear D gene. The germline V and J ends were trimmed by 5 bases and 6 bases, with 23 bases remaining between them. The CDR3 loop spans 17 amino acids. CDR3: CASSPQLTPRAFNEQFF. CDR3 DNA sequence: TGTGCCAGCAGTCCGCAGTTGACCCCCCGGGCCTTCAATGAGCAGTTCTTC.

In DNA, the CDR3 is TGTGCCAGCAGCTTATCGGGGAACCTAGAAGCTTTCTTT. This translates into CASSLSGNLEAFF. V usage is TRBV7-9 and J usage is TRBJ1-1, with unresolved D. The CDR3 spans 13 residues. Trimming pared 2 bases from V and 8 bases from J, leaving 12 bases between. The V gene's germline CDR1 is SEHNR and CDR2 FQNEAQ (reference sequence).

The J gene is TRBJ2-1, the V gene TRBV29-1; no clear D. The CDR3 is 15 residues long. Germline CDR1 is SQVTM and CDR2 is ANQGSEA. The V gene lost 3 bases and the J gene lost 2 bases, with 14 bases spanning the gap. The CDR3 DNA is TGCAGCGTTGACCAGACCGGTGGGGCCTACAATGAGCAGTTCTTC. Translating it yields CSVDQTGGAYNEQFF.

This clonotype was seen a handful of times. V and J are TRBV10-1 and TRBJ1-2, with 8 bases matching TRBD1. V shed 2 bases and J 1 base; nucleotides not matched to a gene: 9. Germline CDR1 WNHNN, CDR2 SYGVQD (reference sequence). The CDR3 consists of 17 residues. The CDR3, as DNA: TGCGCCAGCAGTGAGCTGACAGGGGTACTAATTAACTATGGCTACACCTTC. Amino acid sequence: CASSELTGVLINYGYTF.

This clonotype occurred many times. CDR3 in amino acids: CASRDGTSGGSAQYF. In DNA, the CDR3 is TGCGCCAGCAGGGACGGGACTAGCGGGGGTTCGGCGCAGTATTTT. The J gene is TRBJ2-3, the V gene TRBV5-1, with TRBD2 matching 14 bases. The CDR3 runs 15 residues. The germline CDR1 and CDR2 sequences are SGHRS and YFSETQ. Trimming cost V 5 bases and J 10 bases; bases outside gene matches: 9.

This clonotype was recorded only once. This chain links TRBV15 with TRBJ2-7; 12 positions agree with TRBD1. Germline CDR1 LNHNV, CDR2 YYDKDF (reference sequence). The CDR3 has 15 residues. The V segment lost 4 bases and the J segment 9 bases; nucleotides outside the gene matches: 10. CDR3: CATSKSGTGGLGQYF. In DNA form, the CDR3 reads TGTGCCACCAGCAAGTCCGGGACAGGGGGCTTGGGGCAGTACTTC.

V and J are TRBV27 and TRBJ2-7, with 14 bases aligning to TRBD2. V trimming: 8 bases; J trimming: 8 bases; junction bases outside the gene matches: 14. CDR3 length: 16 residues. CDR1 is MNHEY and CDR2 is SMNVEV in the germline V gene (reference sequence). The CDR3 sequence: CASWTSGGKLRFQQYF. The CDR3 DNA follows: TGTGCCAGCTGGACTAGCGGGGGGAAACTACGATTCCAGCAGTACTTC.

This sequence joins TRBV20-1 and TRBJ2-7; D not resolved. Trimming took 0 bases from V and 5 from J, leaving 17 bases between them. In germline, CDR1 is DFQATT, CDR2 SNEGSKA (reference sequence). This CDR3 has 15 residues. The CDR3 sequence: CSARDAGPTPDEQYF. CDR3 nucleotides: TGCAGTGCTAGAGATGCAGGACCCACCCCCGACGAGCAGTACTTC.

CDR3 sequence (DNA): TGCGCCAGCAGCTTGGCACAGGGGGCGTCTAACTATGGCTACACCTTC. Translating it yields CASSLAQGASNYGYTF. This chain joins TRBV5-1 and TRBJ1-2; 9 bases are a match to TRBD1. CDR1 is SGHRS, CDR2 YFSETQ, per germline. V lost 0 bases to trimming and J lost 0 bases; unmatched junction nucleotides: 3. The CDR3 has 16 residues.

This clonotype occurred many times. The CDR3 bases are TGTGCCAGCAGGTTGATGAATCAGCCCCAGCATTTT. Residues: CASRLMNQPQHF. This chain joins TRBV12-3 or TRBV12-4 and TRBJ1-5; no definite D call. The V gene lost 6 bases and the J gene lost 4 bases, with 7 bases spanning the gap. The CDR3 sequence is 12 residues long.

This clonotype came up many times. The genes are TRBV12-3 or TRBV12-4 and TRBJ1-6; perhaps TRBD1 as D (6 bases). V was trimmed by 3 bases and J by 7 bases, leaving 10 bases between them. The CDR3 sequence is 14 residues long. The CDR3 DNA follows: TGTGCCAGCAGTTTCAGGGGTCCAAATTCACCCCTCCACTTT. Encoded protein: CASSFRGPNSPLHF.

Notes on this clonotype: This sequence may be a read error, since a much larger clone differs from it by one base. J is TRBJ2-5 and V is TRBV4-1; the match to TRBD1 covers 9 bases. Trimming removed 5 bases from V and 8 bases from J; junction bases left unmatched: 15. Germline CDR1 reads MGHRA; CDR2 reads YSYEKL. The CDR3 sequence is 16 residues long. The DNA of the CDR3 is TGCGCCAGCAGCTTGAACGGACAGGGGATTGGAGATACCCAGTACTTC. This translates into CASSLNGQGIGDTQYF.

This clonotype came up many times. This chain links TRBV2 with TRBJ2-1; the match to TRBD2 covers 13 bases. Germline CDR1 SNHLY, CDR2 FYNNEI. V dropped 4 bases and J dropped 7; count of bases not matched to a gene: 7. The CDR3 runs 16 residues. In DNA, the CDR3 is TGTGCCAGCAGTGCTACTAGCGGGGGGGCGAGGAATGAGCAGTTCTTC. This codes for CASSATSGGARNEQFF.

The chain recombines TRBV9 with TRBJ2-1; D gene ambiguous. The V gene's germline CDR1 is SGDLS and CDR2 YYNGEE. The V end lost 3 bases, the J end lost 8 bases, and 9 bases lay between the germline ends. The CDR3 covers 12 residues. The CDR3 sequence is CASSGVGYEQFF. Written as DNA, the CDR3 is TGTGCCAGCAGCGGCGTTGGCTATGAGCAGTTCTTC.

Many counts were recorded for this clonotype. CDR3 DNA: TGCAGTGCTTTCAGGAGCATGAACACTGAAGCTTTCTTT. This gives the protein CSAFRSMNTEAFF. This chain uses TRBV20-1 with TRBJ1-1; no reliable D call. The CDR3 extends over 13 amino acids. The V end lost 5 bases, the J end lost 0 bases, and 10 bases lay between the germline ends. From germline, CDR1 is DFQATT and CDR2 SNEGSKA (reference sequence).

This clonotype was seen at least ten times. The J gene is TRBJ1-2, the V gene TRBV15, with D tentatively TRBD1 (5 bases). The ends were cut back, 5 bases at V and 5 bases at J, with 12 bases in the middle. The CDR3 loop spans 13 amino acids. The germline CDR1 and CDR2 sequences are LNHNV and YYDKDF (reference sequence). CDR3 sequence reads: CATSPGQGYGYTF. The CDR3 DNA is TGTGCCACCAGCCCTGGCCAGGGATATGGCTACACCTTC.

Remarks on this clonotype: A single base separates this from a much larger clone, so it may be a read error. This chain uses TRBV20-1 with TRBJ2-1, with D possibly matching TRBD1 (6 bases). The CDR3 consists of 13 residues. Germline CDR1 and CDR2: DFQATT and SNEGSKA (reference sequence). CDR3 in amino acids: CSARDSSYNEQLF. CDR3 in DNA: TGCAGTGCTAGGGACAGCTCCTACAATGAGCAGCTCTTC.

In its sample, this clonotype was seen many times. The chain links TRBV7-9 to TRBJ1-4; D remains ambiguous. V shed 1 base and J shed 14 bases, with 14 bases lying between them. The germline CDR1 and CDR2 sequences are SEHNR and FQNEAQ (reference sequence). This CDR3 has 13 residues. CDR3 in DNA: TGTGCCAGCAGCTTAGGTATCGAGACCGTCCTGTTTTTT. Encoded protein: CASSLGIETVLFF.